Detailed here is one T cell receptor (beta chain). TCRdb keeps only in-frame clones here, not all; method: immunoSEQ multiplex PCR. The sample yields about 160,000 clones, about 92% seen once. This entry comes from a study of T cell responses to AZD1222 COVID-19 vaccine. This TCR was recovered from an adult in good health. The material was peripheral blood, obtained on day 0 of AZD1222 vaccination.

The CDR3, as DNA: TGTGCCAGCAGCTTGGCAGCGACAGGGGGAAACACCATATATTTT. This translates into CASSLAATGGNTIYF. The chain carries TRBV5-6 and TRBJ1-3; 7 bases line up with TRBD1. This CDR3 contains 15 residues. The V segment lost 0 bases and the J segment 4 bases; nucleotides outside the gene matches: 4. Germline V gene sequence: CDR1 SGHDT, CDR2 YYEEEE.